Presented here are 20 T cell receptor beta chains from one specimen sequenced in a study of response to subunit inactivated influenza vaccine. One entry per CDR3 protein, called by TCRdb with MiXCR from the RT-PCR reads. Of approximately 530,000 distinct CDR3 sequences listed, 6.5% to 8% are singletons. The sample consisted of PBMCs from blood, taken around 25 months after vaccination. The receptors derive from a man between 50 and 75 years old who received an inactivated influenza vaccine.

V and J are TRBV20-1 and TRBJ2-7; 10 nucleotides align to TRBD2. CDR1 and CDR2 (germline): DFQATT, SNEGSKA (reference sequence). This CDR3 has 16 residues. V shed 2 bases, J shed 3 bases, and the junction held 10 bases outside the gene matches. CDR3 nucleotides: TGCAGTGCTAGACAGCTCGGGCTAGCGGGGGTCTACGAGCAGTACTTC. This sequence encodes CSARQLGLAGVYEQYF.

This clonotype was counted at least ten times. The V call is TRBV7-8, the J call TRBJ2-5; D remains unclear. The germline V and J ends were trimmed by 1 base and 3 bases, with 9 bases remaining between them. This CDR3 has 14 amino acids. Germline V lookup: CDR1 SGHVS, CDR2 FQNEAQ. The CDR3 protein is CASSLGFGKETQYF. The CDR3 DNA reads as TGTGCCAGCAGCTTAGGTTTTGGGAAAGAGACCCAGTACTTC.

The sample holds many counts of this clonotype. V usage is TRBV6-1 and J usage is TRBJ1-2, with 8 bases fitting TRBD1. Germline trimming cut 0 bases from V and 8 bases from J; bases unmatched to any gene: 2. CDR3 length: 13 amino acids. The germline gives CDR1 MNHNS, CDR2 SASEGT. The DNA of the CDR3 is TGTGCCAGCAGTGAAGCGGACAGGGACGGCTACACCTTC. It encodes CASSEADRDGYTF.

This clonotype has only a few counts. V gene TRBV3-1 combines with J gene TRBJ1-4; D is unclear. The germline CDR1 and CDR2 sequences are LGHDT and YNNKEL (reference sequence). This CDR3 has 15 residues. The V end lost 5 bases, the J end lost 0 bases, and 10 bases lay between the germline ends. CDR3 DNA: TGTGCCAGCAGCTTATCATTGGCAACTAATGAAAAACTGTTTTTT. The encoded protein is CASSLSLATNEKLFF.

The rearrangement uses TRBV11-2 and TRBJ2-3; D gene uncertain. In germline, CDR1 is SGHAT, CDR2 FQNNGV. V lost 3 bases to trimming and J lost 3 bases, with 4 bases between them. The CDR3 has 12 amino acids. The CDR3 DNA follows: TGTGCCAGCAGCTTTATGACAGATACGCAGTATTTT. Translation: CASSFMTDTQYF.

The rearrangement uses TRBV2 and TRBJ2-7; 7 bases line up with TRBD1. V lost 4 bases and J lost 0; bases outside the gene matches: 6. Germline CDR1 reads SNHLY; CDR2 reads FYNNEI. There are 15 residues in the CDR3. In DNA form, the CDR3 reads TGTGCCAGCAGTGCTACCGGGACAGCCTCCTACGAGCAGTACTTC. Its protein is CASSATGTASYEQYF.

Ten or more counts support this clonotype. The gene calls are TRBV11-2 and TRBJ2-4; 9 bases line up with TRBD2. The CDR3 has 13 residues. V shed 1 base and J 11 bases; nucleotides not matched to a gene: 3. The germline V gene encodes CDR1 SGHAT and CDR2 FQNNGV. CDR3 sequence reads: CASSLGIAGVQYF. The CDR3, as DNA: TGTGCCAGCAGCTTAGGAATAGCGGGGGTTCAGTACTTC.

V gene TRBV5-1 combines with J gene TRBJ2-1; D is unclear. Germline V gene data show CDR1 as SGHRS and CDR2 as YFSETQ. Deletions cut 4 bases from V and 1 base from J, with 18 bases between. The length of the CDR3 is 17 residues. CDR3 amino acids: CASSRTGGALSYNEQFF. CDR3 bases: TGCGCCAGCAGCCGAACCGGTGGTGCCCTGTCCTACAATGAGCAGTTCTTC.

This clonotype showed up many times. CDR3 amino acids: CSAKGQYDQPQHF. CDR3 in DNA: TGCAGTGCTAAGGGACAATATGATCAGCCCCAGCATTTT. The rearrangement joins TRBV20-1 to TRBJ1-5; TRBD1 is a possible D gene (6 bases). There are 13 residues in the CDR3. Trimming took 4 bases from V and 5 from J, leaving 12 bases between them. Looked up from germline, CDR1 is DFQATT and CDR2 is SNEGSKA (reference sequence).

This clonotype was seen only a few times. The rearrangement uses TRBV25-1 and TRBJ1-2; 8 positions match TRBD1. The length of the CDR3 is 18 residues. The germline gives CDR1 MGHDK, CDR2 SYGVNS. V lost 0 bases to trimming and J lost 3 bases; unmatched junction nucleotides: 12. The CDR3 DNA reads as TGTGCCAGCAGTGAATATCTAGCAGAGACAGGGGTTTACTATGGCTACACCTTC. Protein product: CASSEYLAETGVYYGYTF.

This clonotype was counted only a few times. CDR3: CASSQGLRSTYEQYF. The CDR3 nucleotides read TGTGCCAGCAGCCAAGGACTTAGATCTACCTACGAGCAGTACTTC. The rearrangement uses TRBV14 and TRBJ2-7; D is unclear. This CDR3 contains 15 residues. V shed 1 base and J shed 2 bases, with 12 bases lying between them. Germline V gives CDR1 SGHDN, CDR2 FVKESK.

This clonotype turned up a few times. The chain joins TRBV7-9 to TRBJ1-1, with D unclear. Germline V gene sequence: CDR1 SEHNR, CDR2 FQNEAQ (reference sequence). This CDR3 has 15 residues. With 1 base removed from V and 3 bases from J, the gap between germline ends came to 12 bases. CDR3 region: CASSLVPGMYTEAFF. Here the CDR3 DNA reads TGTGCCAGCAGCTTAGTTCCGGGAATGTACACTGAAGCTTTCTTT.

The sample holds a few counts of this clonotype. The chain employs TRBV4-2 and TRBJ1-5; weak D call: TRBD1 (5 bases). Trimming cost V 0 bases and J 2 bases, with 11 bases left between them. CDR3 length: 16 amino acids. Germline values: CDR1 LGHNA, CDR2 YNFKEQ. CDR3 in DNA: TGTGCCAGCAGCCAAGATAGGGCAGGGCGCAATCAGCCCCAGCATTTT. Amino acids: CASSQDRAGRNQPQHF.

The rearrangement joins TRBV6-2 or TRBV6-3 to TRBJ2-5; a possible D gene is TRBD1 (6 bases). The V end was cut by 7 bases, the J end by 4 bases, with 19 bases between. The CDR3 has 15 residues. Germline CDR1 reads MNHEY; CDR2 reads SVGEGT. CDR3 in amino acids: CASTFSGQGRETQYF. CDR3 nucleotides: TGTGCCAGCACCTTCAGTGGGCAGGGGAGAGAGACCCAGTACTTC.

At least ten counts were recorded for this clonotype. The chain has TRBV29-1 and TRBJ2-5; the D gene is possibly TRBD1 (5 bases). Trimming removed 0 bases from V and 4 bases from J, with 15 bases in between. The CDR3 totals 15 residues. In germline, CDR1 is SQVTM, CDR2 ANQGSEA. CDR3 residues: CSVEDGRQPGETQYF. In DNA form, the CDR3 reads TGCAGCGTTGAAGATGGAAGACAGCCCGGAGAGACCCAGTACTTC.

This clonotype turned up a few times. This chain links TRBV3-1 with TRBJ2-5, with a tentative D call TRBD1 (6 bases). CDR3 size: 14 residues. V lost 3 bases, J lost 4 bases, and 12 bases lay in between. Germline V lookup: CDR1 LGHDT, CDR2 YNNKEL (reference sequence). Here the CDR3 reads CASSQRGTTETQYF. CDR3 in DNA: TGTGCCAGCAGCCAGAGAGGGACAACAGAGACCCAGTACTTC.

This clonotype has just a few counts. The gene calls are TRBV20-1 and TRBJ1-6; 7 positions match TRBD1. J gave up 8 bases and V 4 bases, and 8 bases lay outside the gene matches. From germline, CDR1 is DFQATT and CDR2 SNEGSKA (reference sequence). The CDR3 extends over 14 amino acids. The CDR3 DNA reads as TGCAGTGCTAACAGGGGCTCAAGGGATTCACCCCTCCACTTT. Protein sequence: CSANRGSRDSPLHF.

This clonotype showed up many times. The CDR3 coding sequence is TGCAGTGCTACTGCCGGGAGAAGCAATCAGCCCCAGCATTTT. Protein: CSATAGRSNQPQHF. The chain recombines TRBV20-1 with TRBJ1-5; D uncertain. Trimming shortened V by 4 bases and J by 1 base, and 11 bases separated the two germline ends. This CDR3 region has 14 residues. Germline V gene lookup returns CDR1 DFQATT and CDR2 SNEGSKA (reference sequence).

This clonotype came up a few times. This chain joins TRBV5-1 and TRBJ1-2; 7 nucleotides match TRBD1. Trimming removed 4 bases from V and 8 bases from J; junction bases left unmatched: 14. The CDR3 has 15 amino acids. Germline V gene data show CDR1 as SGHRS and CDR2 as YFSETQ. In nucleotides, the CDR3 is TGCGCCAGCAGCGTTAACGGACAGGCCCTCTCCGGCTACACCTTC. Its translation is CASSVNGQALSGYTF.

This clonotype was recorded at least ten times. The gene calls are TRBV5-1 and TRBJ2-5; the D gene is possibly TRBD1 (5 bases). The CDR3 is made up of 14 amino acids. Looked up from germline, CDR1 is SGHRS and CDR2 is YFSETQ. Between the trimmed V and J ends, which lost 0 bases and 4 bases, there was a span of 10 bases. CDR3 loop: CASSLVGRGETQYF. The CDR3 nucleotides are TGCGCCAGCAGCTTGGTGGGGCGAGGAGAGACCCAGTACTTC.